A single sample gave rise to the 5 T cell receptor beta chains below, sequenced in a study of blood T cells in healthy people across ages. Combining a sample-barcoded 5' primer with a J-beta primer mix, a second PCR ran for about 7 to 12 cycles. MiXCR, applied by TCRdb to the 5' RACE reads, yields one record per CDR3 protein. This table holds around 280,000 distinct CDR3 sequences, 25% to 30% found once. The sequenced material came from blood. The receptors shown here come from a woman in her seventies in good health.

The rearrangement joins TRBV28 to TRBJ2-1, with D possibly TRBD1 on 6 matching bases. Deletions cut 5 bases from V and 15 bases from J, with 17 bases between. The CDR3 consists of 12 residues. Germline CDR1 reads MDHEN; CDR2 reads SYDVKM. The CDR3 reads CASSLTLGGRFF. CDR3 coding DNA: TGTGCCAGCAGTCTTACCCTAGGGGGTCGGTTCTTC.

This chain uses TRBV24-1 with TRBJ1-1, with TRBD1 identical over 7 bases. Trimming at V came to 9 bases and at J to 1 base, leaving 7 bases not matched to a gene. The CDR3 length is 14 residues. The germline gives CDR1 KGHDR, CDR2 SFDVKD. CDR3 sequence reads: CATPLGQQNTEAFF. CDR3 sequence (DNA): TGTGCCACCCCTTTGGGACAGCAGAACACTGAAGCTTTCTTT.

The chain joins TRBV7-2 to TRBJ1-2; 10 bases align to TRBD1. This CDR3 has 15 amino acids. CDR1 is SGHTA and CDR2 is FQGNSA in the germline V gene. J lost 3 bases, V lost 5 bases, and 6 bases had no gene match. The CDR3 coding sequence is TGTGCCAGCAGCAAAGGGACAGGGGCCGACTATGGCTACACCTTC. Translating it yields CASSKGTGADYGYTF.

This chain links TRBV7-2 with TRBJ2-5, with 11 bases that match TRBD1. The last part of the DNA fits TRBJ2-1 better; the J call may be wrong. CDR3 length: 17 amino acids. Germline-derived CDR1 and CDR2 are SGHTA and FQGNSA. CDR3 DNA: TGTGCCAGCAGCTTAGTAGGTACGGGGACAGGGGGCAATGAGCAGTTCTTC. Protein: CASSLVGTGTGGNEQFF.

This clonotype was seen more than once but under ten times. The chain carries TRBV29-1 and TRBJ1-1; TRBD1 matches at 8 bases. The CDR3 covers 13 residues. V was clipped by 5 bases and J by 2 bases; unmatched bases: 4. Germline values: CDR1 SQVTM, CDR2 ANQGSEA. The CDR3 DNA reads TGCAGCGTTCAACAGGGGGGAAACACTGAAGCTTTCTTT. This encodes CSVQQGGNTEAFF.